This T cell receptor beta chain came from a study of glioma-infiltrating T cells (dated by TCRdb to between 2015 and 2016). Background on the whole study: Glioma tissue, non-neoplastic brain tissue and matched peripheral blood mononuclear cells were used as sources from which TCR alpha- and beta-chain repertoires were sequenced. The paired cohort comprised three low-grade glioma patients, 7 or 8 primary glioblastoma patients and three non-glioma patients contributing non-neoplastic brain tissue. To measure how far tissue and blood T-cell populations diverged, each tissue-infiltrating repertoire was compared against the peripheral blood repertoire of the same patient. Summary of the overall study and its limitations: Group comparisons rested on small numbers: three non-neoplastic, three low-grade glioma and under ten glioblastoma patients. Only a very small number of CDR3 sequences turned up in both tissue and blood, a result put down to high CDR3 diversity combined with limited sampling. VJ-independent divergence between tissue and blood was lower than expected in non-neoplastic patients but higher than expected in all gliomas, particularly low-grade gliomas.

TCR alpha and beta CDR3 regions were amplified with the iRepertoire nested amplicon-rescue multiplex PCR (arm-PCR) platform from RNA. The input for one-step reverse transcription and amplification was about 85-400 ng of tissue mRNA or PBMC total RNA. Following bead purification, Illumina adapters were added through a secondary multiplex PCR, and the libraries were then gel-purified between 200 and 400 bp. Libraries carried internal 6-nucleotide barcodes used for demultiplexing. The libraries were sequenced on an Illumina MiSeq using 2x220 or 2x250 nucleotide paired-end reads. The authors' analysis ran thus. FLASH 1.2.11 was used to merge paired reads, and BWA-MEM then aligned the reads to the GRCh37 human genome before TRA and TRB reads were extracted. V and J assignment used an IMGT-derived reference of cassette sequences and CDR3 motifs that included pseudogenes. Three-frame translation of reads was performed, and productive CDR3s were defined as those with a C...FGXG motif and no stop codons. A clonotype was defined as a unique combination of a V-J cassette pair and a CDR3 amino acid sequence. Filtering of reads was based on Hamming distance, with the threshold set by the sequence error rate of each sample in mapped regions. Using fastp trimming at Q25 and MiXCR clonotype assembly, TCRdb reanalyzed the public sequencing data and kept in-frame beta chains. Entries are consolidated by CDR3 protein sequence, retaining the most common genes and DNA. TCRdb's processing, not the authors' own work, is the source of the V and J calls. The sample table contains around 43,000 distinct CDR3 sequences; only one count was recorded for approximately 20% of them. The ten biggest clones cover 5% to 6.5% of the sample.

This clonotype occurred many times. Its cognate antigen has yet to be identified. No per-base quality is available; no much larger clone lies one base away. From its cysteine to its phenylalanine, the CDR3 spans 16 amino acids. The only DNA kept is the CDR3, 48 bases in frame from the first base. Trimming costs V 5 bases and J 7 bases, and their ends lie 23 bases apart. CDR1 is given as MDHEN and CDR2 as SYDVKM, both from the germline V gene. Sequenced: glioma tissue, nonneoplastic brain tissue, or PBMCs (not recorded which). This TCR was recovered from a human donor with low-grade glioma or glioblastoma, undergoing nonglioma brain surgery, or in good health (not recorded which). The chain was built from TRBV28 and TRBJ1-2, with the identity of the D gene unclear. The CDR3 region has the sequence CASSPASGGPSPGYTF. The nucleotide sequence reads as follows: TGTGCCAGCAGTCCTGCCTCCGGAGGGCCGAGCCCTGGCTACACCTTC.